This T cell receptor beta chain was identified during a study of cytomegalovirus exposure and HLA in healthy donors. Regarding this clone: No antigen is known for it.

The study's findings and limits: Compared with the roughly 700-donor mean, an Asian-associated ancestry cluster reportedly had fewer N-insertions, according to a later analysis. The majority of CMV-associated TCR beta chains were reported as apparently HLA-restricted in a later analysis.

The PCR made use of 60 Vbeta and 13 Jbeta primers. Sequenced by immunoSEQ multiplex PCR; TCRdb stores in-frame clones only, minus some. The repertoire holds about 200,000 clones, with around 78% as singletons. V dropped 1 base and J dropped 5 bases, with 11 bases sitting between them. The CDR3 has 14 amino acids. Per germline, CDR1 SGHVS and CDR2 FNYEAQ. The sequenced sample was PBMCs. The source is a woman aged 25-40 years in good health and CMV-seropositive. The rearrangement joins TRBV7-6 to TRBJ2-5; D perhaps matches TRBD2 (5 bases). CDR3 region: CASSLGGRVETQYF. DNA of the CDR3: TGTGCCAGCAGCTTAGGAGGGAGAGTGGAGACCCAGTACTTC.